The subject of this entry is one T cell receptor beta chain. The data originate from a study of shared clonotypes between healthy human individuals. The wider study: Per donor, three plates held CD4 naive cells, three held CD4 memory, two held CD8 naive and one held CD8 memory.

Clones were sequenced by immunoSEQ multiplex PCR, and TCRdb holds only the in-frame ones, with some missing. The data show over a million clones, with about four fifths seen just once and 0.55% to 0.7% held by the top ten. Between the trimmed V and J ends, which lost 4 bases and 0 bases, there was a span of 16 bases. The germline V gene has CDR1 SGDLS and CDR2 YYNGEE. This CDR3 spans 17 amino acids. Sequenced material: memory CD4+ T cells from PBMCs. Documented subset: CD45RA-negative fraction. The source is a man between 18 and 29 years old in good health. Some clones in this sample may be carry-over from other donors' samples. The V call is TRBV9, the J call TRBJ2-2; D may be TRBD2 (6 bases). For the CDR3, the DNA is TGTGCCAGCAGCCGGGGCGGGGACTCCTCGAACACCGGGGAGCTGTTTTTT. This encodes CASSRGGDSSNTGELFF.